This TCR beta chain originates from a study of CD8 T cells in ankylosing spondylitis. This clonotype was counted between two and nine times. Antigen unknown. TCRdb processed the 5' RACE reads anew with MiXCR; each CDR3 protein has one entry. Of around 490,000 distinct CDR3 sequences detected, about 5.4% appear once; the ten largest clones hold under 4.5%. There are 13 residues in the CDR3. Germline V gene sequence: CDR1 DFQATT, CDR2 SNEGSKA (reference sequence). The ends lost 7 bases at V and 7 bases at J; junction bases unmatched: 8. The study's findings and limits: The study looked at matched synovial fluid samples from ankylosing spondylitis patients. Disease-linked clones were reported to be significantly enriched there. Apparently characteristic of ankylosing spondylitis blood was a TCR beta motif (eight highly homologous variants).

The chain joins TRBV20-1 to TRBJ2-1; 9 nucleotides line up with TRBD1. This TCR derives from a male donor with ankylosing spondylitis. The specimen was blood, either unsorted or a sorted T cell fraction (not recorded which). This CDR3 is CSVTDRGWNEQFF. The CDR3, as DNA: TGCAGTGTTACGGACAGGGGATGGAATGAGCAGTTCTTC.